Listed below are T cell receptor beta chains from one sample, sequenced in a study of human T cells and chemical hapten exposure. TCRdb re-derived calls from the RACE reads in MiXCR, one entry per CDR3 protein. The sample lists about 90,000 distinct CDR3 sequences, over 9.5% seen once, with roughly 2.2% in the top ten. The material was whole blood, obtained in connection with sensitization to the hapten diphenylcyclopropenone (DPC). These receptors came from a man aged 40-49 years with alopecia areata. Some clones in this sample may be carry-over from other donors' samples. The CDR3 runs from the conserved cysteine through the conserved F or W. Fields, in order: J gene, V gene, clone size, D gene, CDR3 protein, CDR3 DNA. A D gene is named only where the DNA matches it firmly. Clone size is stated in some rows and not others, as once, few, many or a class when expanded.

>TRBJ2-1|TRBV5-1|.|.
CASSSEGTSSYNEQFF
TGCGCCAGCAGCTCCGAGGGAACCAGCTCCTACAATGAGCAGTTCTTC
>TRBJ2-7|TRBV29-1|many|.
CSVSGREGRYEQYF
TGCAGCGTTTCGGGGCGTGAGGGGAGGTACGAGCAGTACTTC
>TRBJ2-1|TRBV4-3|.|TRBD1
CASSQRGTGHNNEQFF
TGTGCCAGCAGCCAAAGAGGGACAGGGCATAACAATGAGCAGTTCTTC
>TRBJ1-2|TRBV3-1|few|.
CASSPWGYTF
TGTGCCAGCAGTCCGTGGGGCTACACCTTC
>TRBJ1-2|TRBV6-2/TRBV6-3|many|.
CASSRDPEDYGYTF
TGTGCCAGCAGTCGGGACCCCGAGGACTATGGCTACACCTTC
>TRBJ1-5|TRBV29-1|many|.
CSVGGSNQPQHF
TGCAGCGTGGGGGGAAGCAATCAGCCCCAGCATTTT
>TRBJ2-3|TRBV20-1|.|.
CSAPPWGGPDTQYF
TGCAGTGCTCCTCCATGGGGGGGCCCAGATACGCAGTATTTT
>TRBJ1-4|TRBV19|many|.
CASSIVHATSNEKLFF
TGTGCCAGTAGTATAGTTCATGCCACCTCTAATGAAAAACTGTTTTTT
>TRBJ2-1|TRBV5-1|few|TRBD2
CASSLAAASGSYNEQFF
TGCGCCAGCAGCTTGGCCGCGGCTAGCGGGTCCTACAATGAGCAGTTCTTC
>TRBJ2-7|TRBV6-5|.|TRBD2
CASSYIGGSYEQYF
TGTGCCAGCAGTTATATCGGGGGGTCCTACGAGCAGTACTTC
>TRBJ2-5|TRBV29-1|many|.
CSVALASGETQYF
TGCAGCGTAGCCCTAGCGTCGGGGGAGACCCAGTACTTC
>TRBJ2-3|TRBV3-1|.|.
CASSQDVGPTDTQYF
TGTGCCAGCAGCCAAGATGTCGGACCCACAGATACGCAGTATTTT
>TRBJ2-3|TRBV7-6|many|.
CASSFDRNTDTQYF
TGTGCCAGCAGCTTCGACAGGAACACAGATACGCAGTATTTT
>TRBJ2-2|TRBV29-1|.|.
CSVGINTGELFF
TGCAGCGTTGGCATTAACACCGGGGAGCTGTTTTTT
>TRBJ2-3|TRBV30|few|.
CAWSGSTASQYF
TGTGCCTGGAGCGGGTCCACTGCCTCGCAGTATTTT
>TRBJ2-3|TRBV6-2/TRBV6-3|few|.
CASSLRFGTQYF
TGTGCCAGCAGTTTGAGGTTCGGTACGCAGTATTTT
>TRBJ1-1|TRBV6-2/TRBV6-3|.|.
CASSYSGSGTEAFF
TGTGCCAGCAGTTACTCAGGGAGTGGCACTGAAGCTTTCTTT
>TRBJ2-2|TRBV28|.|.
CASSRRRNTGELFF
TGTGCCAGCAGCCGTAGACGGAACACCGGGGAGCTGTTTTTT
>TRBJ2-2|TRBV7-3|many|.
CASSHTQFGLNTGELFF
TGTGCCAGCAGCCATACTCAATTTGGACTCAACACCGGGGAGCTGTTTTTT
>TRBJ1-1|TRBV12-3/TRBV12-4|many|.
CASSPQGTYFTEAFF
TGTGCCAGCAGTCCTCAGGGGACTTACTTCACTGAAGCTTTCTTT
>TRBJ2-3|TRBV11-3|few|.
CASSHRDLSDTQYF
TGTGCCAGCAGCCACCGGGACTTAAGTGATACGCAGTATTTT
>TRBJ2-2|TRBV7-6|many|.
CASSLGPGPTNTGELFF
TGTGCCAGCAGCTTAGGTCCGGGACCTACGAACACCGGGGAGCTGTTTTTT